The rows below give T cell receptor beta chains drawn from one sample of a study of somatic mutations in cytotoxic T cells in rheumatoid arthritis. The protocol was immunoSEQ multiplex PCR, while the TCRdb copy is restricted to in-frame clones and leaves out a portion. The data contain 2,100 or so clones, 85% of them singletons. The sequenced sample consisted of CD8+ T cells sorted from blood. These receptors originate from a man in his sixties with rheumatoid arthritis. The CDR3 runs from the conserved cysteine through the conserved F or W. Each record gives: V gene, J gene, CDR3 protein.

v_call: TRBV27; j_call: TRBJ2-5; cdr3_aa: CASSFGGGETQYF
v_call: TRBV5-4; j_call: TRBJ1-4; cdr3_aa: CASSLPGSDEKLFF
v_call: TRBV5-4; j_call: TRBJ1-1; cdr3_aa: CASSLGPRTGNTEAFF
v_call: TRBV29-1; j_call: TRBJ2-2; cdr3_aa: CSVELGGELFF
v_call: TRBV7-9; j_call: TRBJ1-1; cdr3_aa: CASSLGPVLSTEAFF
v_call: TRBV28; j_call: TRBJ2-7; cdr3_aa: CASSPPGLAGRYSYEQYF
v_call: TRBV7-9; j_call: TRBJ1-2; cdr3_aa: CASSPGGTGFKNGYTF
v_call: TRBV28; j_call: TRBJ2-1; cdr3_aa: CASSPAQGGSYNEQFF
v_call: TRBV2; j_call: TRBJ1-1; cdr3_aa: CASRDTVNTEAFF
v_call: TRBV4-1; j_call: TRBJ1-5; cdr3_aa: CASSLPGLSNQPQHF
v_call: TRBV5-8; j_call: TRBJ2-5; cdr3_aa: CASSLGASGGDWYQETQYF
v_call: TRBV6-7; j_call: TRBJ2-2; cdr3_aa: CASSYRRLNTGELFF
v_call: TRBV28; j_call: TRBJ1-1; cdr3_aa: CASRTGGSNTEAFF
v_call: TRBV5-1; j_call: TRBJ2-3; cdr3_aa: CASSGGTGGYTQYF
v_call: TRBV27; j_call: TRBJ1-2; cdr3_aa: CASSFSYGYTF
v_call: TRBV4-3; j_call: TRBJ2-1; cdr3_aa: CASSHVAGGYNEQFF